A selection of T cell receptor beta chains follows, all from one sample in a study of T cells in Graves' hyperthyroidism and ophthalmopathy. MiXCR, run by TCRdb on the multiplex PCR reads, gives a single entry per CDR3 protein. The sample has hundreds of thousands of distinct CDR3 sequences, roughly 40% seen once; the top ten hold approximately 8.7%. Sequencing input: blood. All receptors come from a man aged 18 to 29 with Graves' hyperthyroidism. The CDR3 runs from the conserved cysteine through the conserved F or W.

>TRBJ2-7|TRBV20-1
CSAGQYYEQYF
>TRBJ2-2|TRBV5-6
CASSFEEPGELFF
>TRBJ1-6|TRBV9
CASSVGGGANSPLHF
>TRBJ2-2|TRBV19
CASSIGSNTGELFF
>TRBJ1-1|TRBV7-4
CAGLSRAMNTEAFF
>TRBJ2-2|TRBV7-2
CASSPPGRGEQFF
>TRBJ2-2|TRBV7-6
CASSVELPYTGELFF
>TRBJ2-6|TRBV19
CASSIAPSEAF
>TRBJ2-7|TRBV11-3
CASSQAPFQGQYF
>TRBJ2-5|TRBV7-8
CASSTFGLALQETQYF
>TRBJ2-5|TRBV5-6
CASSLRWSGGAVETQYF
>TRBJ1-5|TRBV5-1
CASSLADDQPQHF
>TRBJ2-5|TRBV5-4
CASSLAPGMKTQYF
>TRBJ2-7|TRBV2
CASSLARGEPYEQYF
>TRBJ2-7|TRBV3-1
CASSQDASEQYF
>TRBJ2-5|TRBV7-8
CASSFVGSGTQYF
>TRBJ2-5|TRBV7-9
CACPEGAGEETQYF
>TRBJ2-2|TRBV9
CASSVGEGAANTGELFF
>TRBJ1-1|TRBV25-1
CASTGNTEAFF
>TRBJ1-3|TRBV10-3
CAIAPGTSF
>TRBJ1-5|TRBV6-6
CASGRQNQPQHF
>TRBJ1-1|TRBV6-5
CASSSQGNNEAFF
>TRBJ1-2|TRBV6-1
CASSPRGIPGYGYTF
>TRBJ2-7|TRBV4-2
CASSQDLDREQYF
>TRBJ2-5|TRBV4-1
CASSLRTGGQETQYF
>TRBJ1-6|TRBV2
CAGQMIDNSPLHF
>TRBJ2-6|TRBV5-1
CASSLVPSSGANVLTF
>TRBJ2-7|TRBV29-1
CSVEFTSGTYEQYF
>TRBJ1-1|TRBV29-1
CSVEGQLVTEAFF
>TRBJ2-7|TRBV7-9
CASSVSLRAYEQYF
>TRBJ1-2|TRBV10-3
CAISESYGYTF